These T cell receptor beta chains were read from a single sample in a study of T-cell reconstitution after alpha-beta-depleted transplantation in children. Each CDR3 protein is one row after TCRdb ran MiXCR on the PCR reads. Here the sample spans approximately 500,000 distinct CDR3 sequences, under 12% being singletons. The specimen comprised PBMCs, sampled before TCRalphabeta/CD19-depleted stem cell transplant. These receptors all come from a child aged 2 to 10 with inherited bone marrow failure, due to receive a stem cell transplant. The CDR3 runs from the conserved cysteine through the conserved F or W. The D gene is left open where the match is weak. Size tells how often a clone was seen (once, few, many) or the class of an expanded clone, and some rows leave it out.

TRBJ2-1,many,TRBD2,TRBV27,TGTGCCAGCAGTTTCCAACTAGCGCTTTACAATGAGCAGTTCTTC,CASSFQLALYNEQFF
TRBJ2-5,few,-,TRBV20-1,TGCAGTGCTAGTGGGACGGCGTACCAAGAGACCCAGTACTTC,CSASGTAYQETQYF
TRBJ2-7,many,-,TRBV3-1,TGTGCCAGCAGCCAGTCTGCGGCGGGGCTTCGCGAGCAGTACTTC,CASSQSAAGLREQYF
TRBJ2-6,-,-,TRBV4-2,TGTGCCAGCAGCCAAGATAAGGGGGACCGGGCCAACGTCCTGACTTTC,CASSQDKGDRANVLTF
TRBJ2-3,many,-,TRBV6-5,TGTGCCAGCAGTTACTCGCGTTCCAGCGGTAGCACAGATACGCAGTATTTT,CASSYSRSSGSTDTQYF
TRBJ2-7,-,-,TRBV29-1,TGCAGCGCCCGCGGACAGAATAACTACGAGCAGTACTTC,CSARGQNNYEQYF
TRBJ2-3,many,-,TRBV12-3/TRBV12-4,TGTGCCAGCAGTTTAGGCCTTAGAGATACGCAGTATTTT,CASSLGLRDTQYF
TRBJ2-7,many,TRBD2,TRBV28,TGTGCCAGCAGTTCCGCGGTGGAACTAGCGGGAGGGCCTTACTACGAGCAGTACTTC,CASSSAVELAGGPYYEQYF
TRBJ2-2,many,-,TRBV24-1,TGTGCCACCGGCACGGACACCGGGGAGCTGTTTTTT,CATGTDTGELFF
TRBJ2-1,few,-,TRBV3-1,TGTGCCAGCAGCCAGCCCCGGGACTTAGCCTCCTCCTACAATGAGCAGTTCTTC,CASSQPRDLASSYNEQFF
TRBJ2-6,few,-,TRBV12-3/TRBV12-4,TGTGCCAGCAGCCCAAGGAACTCTGGGGCCAACGTCCTGACTTTC,CASSPRNSGANVLTF
TRBJ2-7,many,TRBD2,TRBV9,TGTGCCAGCAGCAACCCGCTAGCGGGAGCGTCATACGAGCAGTACTTC,CASSNPLAGASYEQYF
TRBJ1-5,many,TRBD1,TRBV20-1,TGCAGTGCTAGAAGACAGGGAGGGGAGAATCAGCCCCAGCATTTT,CSARRQGGENQPQHF
TRBJ2-5,few,TRBD2,TRBV4-3,TGCGCCAGCAGCCAAGAATTCGTAGCGGGGAAAGAGACCCAGTACTTC,CASSQEFVAGKETQYF
TRBJ1-2,many,-,TRBV12-3/TRBV12-4,TGTGCCAGCAGTTCCGCGGGGGGTTATGGCTACACCTTC,CASSSAGGYGYTF
TRBJ2-5,many,-,TRBV6-5,TGTGCCAGCAGTTACTCGCCTTGGGAGACCCAGTACTTC,CASSYSPWETQYF
TRBJ1-1,many,TRBD1,TRBV2,TGTGCCAGCAGTTTTGGACAGGGGTTGCAGACTGAAGCTTTCTTT,CASSFGQGLQTEAFF
TRBJ2-7,many,TRBD2,TRBV4-3,TGCGCCAGCAGCCACGACTCCGGGACTAGCGGCGAGCAGTACTTC,CASSHDSGTSGEQYF
TRBJ2-5,many,-,TRBV4-1,TGCGCCAGCAGCCAAGATAGGAGATGGGTAGGGTCGGGTATTGAAGGGGAGACCCAGTACTTC,CASSQDRRWVGSGIEGETQYF
TRBJ2-1,many,TRBD1,TRBV28,TGTGCCAGCAGGGCCGGGACAGGGTACTGGGAGCAGTTCTTC,CASRAGTGYWEQFF
TRBJ1-2,-,-,TRBV19,TGTGCCAGTAGTGGTCGGGACGCTAACTATGGCTACACCTTC,CASSGRDANYGYTF
TRBJ2-2,many,-,TRBV29-1,TGCAGCGTTCTCCCTGGGGACGGGGAGCTGTTTTTT,CSVLPGDGELFF
TRBJ2-5,-,-,TRBV21-1,TGTGCCAGCAGCAAAGATGACAGGGACTCTGGGACCCAGTACTTC,CASSKDDRDSGTQYF
TRBJ2-1,many,-,TRBV28,TGTGCCAGCAGGACTAGTTTTCAGAATGAGCAGTTCTTC,CASRTSFQNEQFF
TRBJ2-7,many,-,TRBV28,TGTGCCAGCAGCACGGGATACCCCTACGAGCAGTACTTC,CASSTGYPYEQYF
TRBJ2-2,many,TRBD1,TRBV29-1,TGCAGCGTGGCAGGGGGCCCCACTTCCGGGGAGCTGTTTTTT,CSVAGGPTSGELFF
TRBJ2-1,many,TRBD2,TRBV12-3/TRBV12-4,TGTGCCAGCAGTAGAGCGGGACGCAATGAGCAGTTCTTC,CASSRAGRNEQFF
TRBJ2-2,-,-,TRBV5-6,TGTGCCAGCAGCTTGGCCACCTGGGGTCTCACCGGGGAGCTGTTTTTT,CASSLATWGLTGELFF
TRBJ2-2,many,-,TRBV29-1,TGCAGCGTTGAGGCTAGCGTCCCCGGGGAGCTGTTTTTT,CSVEASVPGELFF
TRBJ2-2,many,-,TRBV12-3/TRBV12-4,TGTGCCAGCAGCCCCGGTCGGAACGGGGAGCTGTTTTTT,CASSPGRNGELFF
TRBJ1-6,many,-,TRBV12-3/TRBV12-4,TGTGCCAGCAGTTCCCGACGGACGTATTCACCCCTCCACTTT,CASSSRRTYSPLHF
TRBJ2-5,-,-,TRBV7-9,TGTGCCAGCAGCTCGCCCTCTATCCAAGAGACCCAGTACTTC,CASSSPSIQETQYF
TRBJ2-1,few,TRBD2,TRBV20-1,TGCAGTGCTACTGCGGGAGTCTCCTACAATGAGCAGTTCTTC,CSATAGVSYNEQFF
TRBJ2-7,many,TRBD1,TRBV4-3,TGCGCCAGCAGCCAAGACGGGACAGGGGGCGTGAAGCAGTACTTC,CASSQDGTGGVKQYF
TRBJ2-2,many,-,TRBV6-1,TGTGCCAGCAGTCGTCCTCCGGGGACGAACACCGGGGAGCTGTTTTTT,CASSRPPGTNTGELFF
TRBJ1-2,many,TRBD1,TRBV30,TGTGCCTGGACTGTAGAGGGGGCTGACTATGGCTACACCTTC,CAWTVEGADYGYTF
TRBJ2-1,many,-,TRBV11-2,TGTGCCAGCAGCTTAAGGCTTACGGGAAGGACCTTTAACAATGAGCAGTTCTTC,CASSLRLTGRTFNNEQFF
TRBJ2-3,-,TRBD2,TRBV2,TGTACCAGCTGCACGGGACTAGCGGGAGCCCTTCCTTCCACAGATACGCAGTATTTT,CTSCTGLAGALPSTDTQYF
TRBJ2-7,many,TRBD1,TRBV5-1,TGCGCCAGCTGCTGTCCCACAGGGGAACGCTCTTACGAGCAGTACTTC,CASCCPTGERSYEQYF
TRBJ2-7,many,-,TRBV10-2,TGCGCCGCGTCCACAGCAAGTTCCCCCGAGCAGTACTTC,CAASTASSPEQYF
TRBJ2-1,many,TRBD2,TRBV5-1,TGCGCCAGCAGCCTATTTTCGGGAGGGTTGTACAATGAGCAGTTCTTC,CASSLFSGGLYNEQFF
TRBJ2-7,many,-,TRBV9,TGTGCCAGCAGCGTAGCCGCGGGACCCACCCTCTACGAGCAGTACTTC,CASSVAAGPTLYEQYF
TRBJ1-1,many,-,TRBV14,TGTGCCAGCAGCCAAGATACGGGCTCCAATTTCTTT,CASSQDTGSNFF
TRBJ2-3,few,TRBD2,TRBV24-1,TGTGCCACCAGTGATTTTTCGGGCGGGAGTGTGACAGATACGCAGTATTTT,CATSDFSGGSVTDTQYF
TRBJ2-3,many,-,TRBV4-3,TGCGCCAGCAGCCAAACAAGGTCGCAGGGCGATACGCAGTATTTT,CASSQTRSQGDTQYF
TRBJ2-1,many,-,TRBV29-1,TGCAGCGTTGAAGAGGCGGGACAGTACAATGAGCAGTTCTTC,CSVEEAGQYNEQFF
TRBJ2-1,-,TRBD2,TRBV27,TGTGCCAGCAGTTTCTTACTAGCGGGAGTTTACAATGAGCAGTTCTTC,CASSFLLAGVYNEQFF
TRBJ2-1,-,TRBD1,TRBV23-1,TGCGCCAGCAGTCCCCAGGGGGAGAGCTCCTACAATGAGCAGTTCTTC,CASSPQGESSYNEQFF
TRBJ2-2,many,-,TRBV29-1,TGCAGCGTTGCCAGGGGAGACGGGGAGCTGTTTTTT,CSVARGDGELFF
TRBJ2-3,-,-,TRBV19,TGTGCCAGTAGTATTTGGGGGAAGGGGACAGATACGCAGTATTTT,CASSIWGKGTDTQYF
TRBJ1-5,many,-,TRBV7-8,TGTGCCAGCAGCTTCAGGCCGGGGAATCAGCCCCAGCATTTT,CASSFRPGNQPQHF
TRBJ2-7,many,TRBD2,TRBV11-2,TGTGCCAGCAGTTCAATAGCGGGAGGTATATCCTACGAGCAGTACTTC,CASSSIAGGISYEQYF
TRBJ2-1,many,-,TRBV6-6,TGTGCCAGCAGTTACGGTGAGCAGTTCTTC,CASSYGEQFF
TRBJ2-2,many,-,TRBV29-1,TGCAGCGTTGAATCCGGCCCCGTGAACACCGGGGAGCTGTTTTTT,CSVESGPVNTGELFF
TRBJ2-5,few,-,TRBV18,TGTGCCAGCTCACCTGGGAGTCGGGAGACCCAGTACTTC,CASSPGSRETQYF